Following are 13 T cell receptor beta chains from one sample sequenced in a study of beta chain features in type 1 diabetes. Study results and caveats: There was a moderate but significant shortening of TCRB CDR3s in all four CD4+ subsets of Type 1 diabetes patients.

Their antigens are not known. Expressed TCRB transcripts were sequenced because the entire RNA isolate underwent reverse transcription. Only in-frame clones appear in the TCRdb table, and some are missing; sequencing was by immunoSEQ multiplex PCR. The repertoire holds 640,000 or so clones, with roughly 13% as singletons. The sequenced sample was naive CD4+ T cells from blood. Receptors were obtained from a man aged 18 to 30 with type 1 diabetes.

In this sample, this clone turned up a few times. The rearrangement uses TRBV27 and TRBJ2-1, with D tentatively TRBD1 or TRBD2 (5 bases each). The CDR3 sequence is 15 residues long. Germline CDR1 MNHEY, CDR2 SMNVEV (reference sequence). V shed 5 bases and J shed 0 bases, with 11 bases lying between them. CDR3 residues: CASSPLRGSYNEQFF. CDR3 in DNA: TGTGCCAGCAGTCCCCTGAGGGGCTCCTACAATGAGCAGTTCTTC.

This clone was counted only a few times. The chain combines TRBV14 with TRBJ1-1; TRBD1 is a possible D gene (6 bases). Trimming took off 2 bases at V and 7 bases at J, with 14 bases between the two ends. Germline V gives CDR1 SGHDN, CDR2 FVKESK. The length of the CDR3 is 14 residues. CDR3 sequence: CASSQPRGGGEAFF. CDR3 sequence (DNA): TGTGCCAGCAGCCAACCCAGGGGCGGTGGTGAAGCTTTCTTT.

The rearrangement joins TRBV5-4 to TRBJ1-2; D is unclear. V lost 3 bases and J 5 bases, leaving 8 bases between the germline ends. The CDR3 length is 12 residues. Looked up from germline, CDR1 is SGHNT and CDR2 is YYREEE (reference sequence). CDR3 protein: CASSSDTYGYTF. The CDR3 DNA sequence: TGTGCCAGCAGCTCCGACACTTATGGCTACACCTTC. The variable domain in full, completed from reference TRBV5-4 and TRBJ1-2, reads ETGVTQSPTHLIKTRGQQVTLRCSSQSGHNTVSWYQQALGQGPQFIFQYYREEENGRGNFPPRFSGLQFPNYSSELNVNALELDDSALYLCASSSDTYGYTFGSGTRLTVV.

CDR3 DNA: TGTGCCAGCAGTGACCTAGCGGGGGGGGACGAGCAGTACTTC. Encoded protein: CASSDLAGGDEQYF. The chain employs TRBV25-1 and TRBJ2-7; TRBD2 agrees at 12 bases. This CDR3 has 14 residues. The V gene end was trimmed by 3 bases and the J gene end by 5 bases; junction bases not matched to a gene: 2. The germline V gene encodes CDR1 MGHDK and CDR2 SYGVNS.

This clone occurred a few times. Written as DNA, the CDR3 is TGCGCCAGCAGCCAAGTAGGGTCCGATATCAACGAGCAGTACTTC. Translation: CASSQVGSDINEQYF. This chain joins TRBV4-1 and TRBJ2-7; D is unresolved. V was shortened by 1 base and J by 5 bases, with 15 bases between the two germline ends. The CDR3 length is 15 residues. The germline gives CDR1 MGHRA, CDR2 YSYEKL.

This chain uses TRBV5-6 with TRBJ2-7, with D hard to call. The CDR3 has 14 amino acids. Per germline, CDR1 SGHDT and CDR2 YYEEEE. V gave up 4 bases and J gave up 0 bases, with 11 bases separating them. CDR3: CASSTVGLSYEQYF. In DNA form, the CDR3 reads TGTGCCAGCAGCACGGTAGGGCTCTCCTACGAGCAGTACTTC.

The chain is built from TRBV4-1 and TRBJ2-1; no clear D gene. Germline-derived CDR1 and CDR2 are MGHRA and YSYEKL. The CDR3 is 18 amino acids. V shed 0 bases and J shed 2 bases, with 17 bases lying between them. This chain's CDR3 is CASSQEDPLSAAYNEQFF. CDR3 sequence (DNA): TGCGCCAGCAGCCAAGAAGATCCCCTATCGGCAGCCTACAATGAGCAGTTCTTC.

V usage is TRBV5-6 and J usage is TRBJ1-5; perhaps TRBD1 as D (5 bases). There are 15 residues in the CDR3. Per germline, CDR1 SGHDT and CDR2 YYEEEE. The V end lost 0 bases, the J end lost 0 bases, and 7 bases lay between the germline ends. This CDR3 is CASSLGGNSNQPQHF. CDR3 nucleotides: TGTGCCAGCAGCTTGGGGGGGAATAGCAATCAGCCCCAGCATTTT.

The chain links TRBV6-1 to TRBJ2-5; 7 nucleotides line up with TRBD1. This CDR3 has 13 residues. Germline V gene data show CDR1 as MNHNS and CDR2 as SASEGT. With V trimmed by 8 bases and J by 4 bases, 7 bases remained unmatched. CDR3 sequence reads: CASWKAGGETQYF. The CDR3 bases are TGTGCCAGCTGGAAGGCAGGGGGAGAGACCCAGTACTTC.

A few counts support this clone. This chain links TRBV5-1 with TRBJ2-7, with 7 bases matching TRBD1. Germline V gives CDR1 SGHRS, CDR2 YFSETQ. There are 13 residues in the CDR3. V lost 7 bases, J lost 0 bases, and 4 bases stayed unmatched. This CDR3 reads CASGQDSSYEQYF. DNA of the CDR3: TGCGCCAGCGGACAGGATTCCTCCTACGAGCAGTACTTC.

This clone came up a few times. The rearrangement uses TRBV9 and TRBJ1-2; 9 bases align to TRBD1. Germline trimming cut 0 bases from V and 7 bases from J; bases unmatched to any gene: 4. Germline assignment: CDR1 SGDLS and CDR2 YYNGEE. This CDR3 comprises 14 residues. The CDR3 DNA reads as TGTGCCAGCAGCGTAGCGGACAGGGGAGGTGGCTACACCTTC. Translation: CASSVADRGGGYTF.

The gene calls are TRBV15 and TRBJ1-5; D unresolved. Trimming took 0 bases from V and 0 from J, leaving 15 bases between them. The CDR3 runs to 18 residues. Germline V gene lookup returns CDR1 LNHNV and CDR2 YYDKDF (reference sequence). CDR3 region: CATSREGQSFYSNQPQHF. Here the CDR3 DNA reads TGTGCCACCAGCAGAGAGGGCCAGTCGTTCTATAGCAATCAGCCCCAGCATTTT.

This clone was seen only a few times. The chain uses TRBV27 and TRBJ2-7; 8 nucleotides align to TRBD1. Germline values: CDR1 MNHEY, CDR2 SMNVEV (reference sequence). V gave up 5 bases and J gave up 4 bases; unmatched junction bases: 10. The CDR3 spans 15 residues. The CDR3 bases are TGTGCCAGCAGTCAACGACAGGGGAGTTGGTACGAGCAGTACTTC. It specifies CASSQRQGSWYEQYF.